Listed below are T cell receptor beta chains from one sample, sequenced in a study of brain T cells in children with intractable seizures. The method was immunoSEQ multiplex PCR; TCRdb's version includes in-frame clones alone and lacks a portion of them. The sample contains about 340,000 clones, about 93% of which appear only once. Sequencing used peripheral blood, obtained roughly 5 months after surgery. The receptors stem from a boy under two years old with tuberous sclerosis and intractable seizures. Each CDR3 is given with its conserved first and last residue. A D gene is named only where the DNA matches it firmly. For some rows the clone size is stated as once, few or many, or as a class when expanded; others skip it.

V gene: TRBV12-3/TRBV12-4
J gene: TRBJ2-3
clone size: -
D gene: -
CDR3 DNA: TGTGCCAGCAGTCTAGGGCTCCCAGATACGCAGTATTTT
CDR3 protein: CASSLGLPDTQYF

V gene: TRBV9
J gene: TRBJ2-7
clone size: -
D gene: -
CDR3 DNA: TGTGCCAGCAGCGTAGGTCGGCAAACCTACGAGCAGTACTTC
CDR3 protein: CASSVGRQTYEQYF

V gene: TRBV18
J gene: TRBJ1-1
clone size: once
D gene: -
CDR3 DNA: TGTGCCAGCTCAGTACAGGGTACCACTGAAGCTTTCTTT
CDR3 protein: CASSVQGTTEAFF

V gene: TRBV20-1
J gene: TRBJ2-7
clone size: -
D gene: -
CDR3 DNA: TGCAGTGCTAGAGTGAGCGGCGAGCAGTACTTC
CDR3 protein: CSARVSGEQYF

V gene: TRBV5-1
J gene: TRBJ2-1
clone size: -
D gene: -
CDR3 DNA: TGCGCCAGCACCATCGGGGGCTCCTACAATGAGCAGTTCTTC
CDR3 protein: CASTIGGSYNEQFF

V gene: TRBV5-4
J gene: TRBJ1-2
clone size: -
D gene: TRBD1
CDR3 DNA: TGTGCCAGCAGCTTGGGCACAGGGGGGCCTAACTATGGCTACACCTTC
CDR3 protein: CASSLGTGGPNYGYTF

V gene: TRBV2
J gene: TRBJ1-5
clone size: -
D gene: TRBD1
CDR3 DNA: TGTGCCAGCAGTGAACACGGACAGGGCGTTAATAGCAATCAGCCCCAGCATTTT
CDR3 protein: CASSEHGQGVNSNQPQHF

V gene: TRBV6-1
J gene: TRBJ1-5
clone size: -
D gene: -
CDR3 DNA: TGTGCCAGCAGTGGCGAGTACGGCCCCGGAGAGGGTCAGCCCCAGCATTTT
CDR3 protein: CASSGEYGPGEGQPQHF

V gene: TRBV7-9
J gene: TRBJ2-1
clone size: -
D gene: -
CDR3 DNA: TGTGCCCCCACAGGGCAGAGTGCGGGCAATGAGCAGTTCTTC
CDR3 protein: CAPTGQSAGNEQFF

V gene: TRBV2
J gene: TRBJ2-3
clone size: once
D gene: TRBD2
CDR3 DNA: TGTGCCAGCAGGCGGGGGGGGGCTGGCACAGATACGCAGTATTTT
CDR3 protein: CASRRGGAGTDTQYF

V gene: TRBV6-1
J gene: TRBJ1-5
clone size: -
D gene: TRBD1
CDR3 DNA: TGTGCCAGCAGTGAAGTCCCGACAGGGTCTCATCAGCCCCAGCATTTT
CDR3 protein: CASSEVPTGSHQPQHF

V gene: TRBV6-5
J gene: TRBJ2-3
clone size: -
D gene: TRBD1
CDR3 DNA: TGTGCCAGCAGTTATGAAGGGACAGGACCCACAGATACGCAGTATTTT
CDR3 protein: CASSYEGTGPTDTQYF

V gene: TRBV7-2
J gene: TRBJ2-7
clone size: -
D gene: -
CDR3 DNA: TGTGCCAGCAGCTTAGAGGGGAGACTTACACCCTACGAGCAGTACTTC
CDR3 protein: CASSLEGRLTPYEQYF

V gene: TRBV19
J gene: TRBJ1-2
clone size: -
D gene: -
CDR3 DNA: TGTGCCAGTAGAATCACAGGGAGGGCTGACTATGGCTACACCTTC
CDR3 protein: CASRITGRADYGYTF

V gene: TRBV6-1
J gene: TRBJ2-7
clone size: -
D gene: -
CDR3 DNA: TGTGCCAGCAGTGAAGCGTCGCTTACAGGCGAGCAGTACTTC
CDR3 protein: CASSEASLTGEQYF

V gene: TRBV20-1
J gene: TRBJ2-7
clone size: -
D gene: -
CDR3 DNA: TGCAGTGCTAGTGGGGTTCTCTCCTACGAGCAGTACTTC
CDR3 protein: CSASGVLSYEQYF

V gene: TRBV6-1
J gene: TRBJ1-2
clone size: -
D gene: -
CDR3 DNA: TGTGCCAGCAGTGACCTGGAGCGGCCTCCTGGCTACACCTTC
CDR3 protein: CASSDLERPPGYTF

V gene: TRBV29-1
J gene: TRBJ2-7
clone size: -
D gene: -
CDR3 DNA: TGCAGCGTTGAACACTACGAGCAGTACTTC
CDR3 protein: CSVEHYEQYF

V gene: TRBV6-6
J gene: TRBJ2-5
clone size: -
D gene: -
CDR3 DNA: TGTGCCAGCAGTTACGGGGGACTTCTACAAGAGACCCAGTACTTC
CDR3 protein: CASSYGGLLQETQYF

V gene: TRBV10-1
J gene: TRBJ2-5
clone size: -
D gene: TRBD1
CDR3 DNA: TGCGCCAGCAGTGGGGACAGGGGGCGAGAGACCCAGTACTTC
CDR3 protein: CASSGDRGRETQYF

V gene: TRBV19
J gene: TRBJ2-4
clone size: -
D gene: -
CDR3 DNA: TGTGCCAGTAGTATAGGATTCAGGGGAGGGAACATTCAGTACTTC
CDR3 protein: CASSIGFRGGNIQYF

V gene: TRBV19
J gene: TRBJ2-7
clone size: -
D gene: TRBD1
CDR3 DNA: TGTGCCAGTAGCCACCAACCGGGACAGGGTTCCTACGAGCAGTACTTC
CDR3 protein: CASSHQPGQGSYEQYF

V gene: TRBV3-1/TRBV3-2
J gene: TRBJ1-1
clone size: -
D gene: TRBD1
CDR3 DNA: TGTGCCAGCAGCCTTGACAGGGGATTGGTCATTGAAGCTTTCTTT
CDR3 protein: CASSLDRGLVIEAFF

V gene: TRBV7-6
J gene: TRBJ2-3
clone size: -
D gene: TRBD2
CDR3 DNA: TGTGCCAGCAGCTCCAGGACTAGCGAGACAGATACGCAGTATTTT
CDR3 protein: CASSSRTSETDTQYF

V gene: TRBV28
J gene: TRBJ2-3
clone size: -
D gene: TRBD2
CDR3 DNA: TGTGCCAGCAAAGCGGGGGGGGGCACAGATACGCAGTATTTT
CDR3 protein: CASKAGGGTDTQYF

V gene: TRBV6-5
J gene: TRBJ1-1
clone size: -
D gene: TRBD1
CDR3 DNA: TGTGCCAGCAGTTACCCGGGACAGGGGGGAACTGAAGCTTTCTTT
CDR3 protein: CASSYPGQGGTEAFF

V gene: TRBV27
J gene: TRBJ2-1
clone size: -
D gene: TRBD2
CDR3 DNA: TGTGCCAGCATCCCCACCGGGACTAGCATGTACAATGAGCAGTTCTTC
CDR3 protein: CASIPTGTSMYNEQFF

V gene: TRBV15
J gene: TRBJ1-1
clone size: -
D gene: -
CDR3 DNA: TGTGCCACCAGCTTACAGGTGAACACTGAAGCTTTCTTT
CDR3 protein: CATSLQVNTEAFF

V gene: TRBV10-3
J gene: TRBJ1-2
clone size: -
D gene: -
CDR3 DNA: TGTGCCATCAGTGAGTCAGGGACAAAAAACTATGGCTACACCTTC
CDR3 protein: CAISESGTKNYGYTF

V gene: TRBV7-9
J gene: TRBJ2-5
clone size: -
D gene: -
CDR3 DNA: TGTGCCAGCAGCTCCCTCTTGTTCGGCATGGAGACCCAGTACTTC
CDR3 protein: CASSSLLFGMETQYF